Sequencing of this TCR beta chain was carried out in a study of T cell clonality in common variable immunodeficiency. Study results and limitations: CVID subjects shared fewer TCRbeta clones than healthy controls did. Fewer deletions and N-nucleotide insertions were reportedly seen in common variable immunodeficiency TCR beta sequences.

The data were produced by immunoSEQ multiplex PCR, yet TCRdb's version contains in-frame clones alone and is incomplete. The specimen gives 15,000 to 25,000 clones without singletons; the ten biggest hold more than 20%. Patients had low serum IgG, IgA and/or IgM and specific antibody deficiency. All CVID subjects were on immunoglobulin replacement for at least one year. Blood came from CVID subjects not ill and not taking immunomodulatory or immunosuppressive medication. Trimming took off 1 base at V and 4 bases at J, with 8 bases between the two ends. Germline CDR1 SGHRS, CDR2 YFSETQ. CDR3 length: 14 amino acids. This clone was seen many times. Its antigen is still unknown. The missing CDR3 end, 3 residues past where the read stops, is filled in from the germline J gene.

V and J are TRBV5-1 and TRBJ2-2; D might be TRBD1 (6 bases). The source material was peripheral blood mononuclear cells. The receptor comes from a human donor with common variable immunodeficiency. The CDR3 DNA, read in part, is TGCGCCAGCAGCTTGATCAGGGGCACCGGGGAG. Translated, it gives CASSLIRGTGE. The whole CDR3 reads CASSLIRGTGELFF.